This is a list of T cell receptor beta chains from one sample in a study of blood T cell repertoires in COVID-19. Some clones are missing from TCRdb's copy, which holds only in-frame ones; the method was immunoSEQ multiplex PCR. The table has 140,000 or so clones, 65% to 90% seen once; the top ten hold about 10%. The sequencing input was peripheral blood. Receptors originate from a man aged 60-69 years with active or convalescent COVID-19. Both conserved end residues are part of each CDR3. Each record gives: D gene, J gene, V gene, clone size, CDR3 DNA, CDR3 protein. D genes are given only for firm matches. The listing skips clone size in some rows; elsewhere it reads once, few, many or a size class.

D gene: -
J gene: TRBJ1-1
V gene: TRBV15
clone size: -
CDR3 DNA: TGTGCCACCAGCAGCGGGTACACTGAAGCTTTCTTT
CDR3 protein: CATSSGYTEAFF

D gene: TRBD1
J gene: TRBJ1-2
V gene: TRBV11-2
clone size: -
CDR3 DNA: TGTGCCAGCAGCTCGACAGGGAAGGATGGCTACACCTTC
CDR3 protein: CASSSTGKDGYTF

D gene: TRBD1
J gene: TRBJ1-1
V gene: TRBV6-6
clone size: -
CDR3 DNA: TGTGCCAGCAGTCCCCGGGACAGGGGTAGAGTCACTGAAGCTTTCTTT
CDR3 protein: CASSPRDRGRVTEAFF

D gene: TRBD1
J gene: TRBJ1-2
V gene: TRBV3-1/TRBV3-2
clone size: -
CDR3 DNA: TGTGCCAGCAGCGACACTTTTGACAGGGGGTTAGACTATGGCTACACCTTC
CDR3 protein: CASSDTFDRGLDYGYTF

D gene: -
J gene: TRBJ1-2
V gene: TRBV1
clone size: -
CDR3 DNA: TGCACCAGCAGCCAAGACATGGGACGCGGGGGGCGCGAAGGCTACACCTTC
CDR3 protein: CTSSQDMGRGGREGYTF

D gene: -
J gene: TRBJ1-2
V gene: TRBV15
clone size: -
CDR3 DNA: TGTGCCACCAGCAGAGATCATGTCGGTCGGTACGGCTACACCTTC
CDR3 protein: CATSRDHVGRYGYTF

D gene: -
J gene: TRBJ1-2
V gene: TRBV19
clone size: -
CDR3 DNA: TGTGCCAGTGGCGACATCCTGACCCCTGCTAACTATGGCTACACCTTC
CDR3 protein: CASGDILTPANYGYTF

D gene: -
J gene: TRBJ2-1
V gene: TRBV13
clone size: -
CDR3 DNA: TGTGCCAGCAGCTTAGAGGAGGAGTTCCCGTCCAATGAGCAGTTCTTC
CDR3 protein: CASSLEEEFPSNEQFF

D gene: TRBD1
J gene: TRBJ1-5
V gene: TRBV27
clone size: -
CDR3 DNA: TGTGCCAGCAGTTTGGGACAGTCGAATCAGCCCCAGCATTTT
CDR3 protein: CASSLGQSNQPQHF

D gene: -
J gene: TRBJ1-1
V gene: TRBV3-1/TRBV3-2
clone size: -
CDR3 DNA: TGTGCCAGCAGCCCGGGGTCCTTGGGCGGCACTGAAGCTTTCTTT
CDR3 protein: CASSPGSLGGTEAFF

D gene: -
J gene: TRBJ1-2
V gene: TRBV19
clone size: -
CDR3 DNA: TGTGCCAGTGGTAGAGGGCAGGCTAACTATGGCTACACCTTC
CDR3 protein: CASGRGQANYGYTF

D gene: -
J gene: TRBJ2-5
V gene: TRBV7-9
clone size: -
CDR3 DNA: TGTGCCAGCACCAATAAGGGGGTCCAAGAGACCCAGTACTTC
CDR3 protein: CASTNKGVQETQYF

D gene: -
J gene: TRBJ2-6
V gene: TRBV29-1
clone size: -
CDR3 DNA: TGCAGCGTGCGGGCCTTCTCTGGGGCCAACGTCCTGACTTTC
CDR3 protein: CSVRAFSGANVLTF

D gene: TRBD2
J gene: TRBJ2-5
V gene: TRBV6-5
clone size: -
CDR3 DNA: TGTGCCAGCAGTTACTCCGGGGGGCAAGAGACCCAGTACTTC
CDR3 protein: CASSYSGGQETQYF

D gene: TRBD1
J gene: TRBJ1-6
V gene: TRBV7-2
clone size: -
CDR3 DNA: TGTGCCAGCAGCCCCCAGACAGGGGGTAATTCACCCCTCCACTTT
CDR3 protein: CASSPQTGGNSPLHF

D gene: -
J gene: TRBJ1-1
V gene: TRBV19
clone size: -
CDR3 DNA: TGTGCCAGTAGAGCCTCAGGGAAAAACACTGAAGCTTTCTTT
CDR3 protein: CASRASGKNTEAFF

D gene: TRBD2
J gene: TRBJ2-1
V gene: TRBV27
clone size: few
CDR3 DNA: TGTGCCAGCAAGGATAGCGGGGTGTACAATGAGCAGTTCTTC
CDR3 protein: CASKDSGVYNEQFF

D gene: -
J gene: TRBJ2-1
V gene: TRBV19
clone size: -
CDR3 DNA: TGTGCCAGTACTGGCGGGAATATCTACAATGAGCAGTTCTTC
CDR3 protein: CASTGGNIYNEQFF

D gene: -
J gene: TRBJ2-1
V gene: TRBV4-1
clone size: -
CDR3 DNA: TGCGCCAGCAGCCACCAGGACTTACTATCCTACAATGAGCAGTTCTTC
CDR3 protein: CASSHQDLLSYNEQFF

D gene: -
J gene: TRBJ2-5
V gene: TRBV27
clone size: once
CDR3 DNA: TGTGCCAGCAGTTTCGATAGCCAAGAGACCCAGTACTTC
CDR3 protein: CASSFDSQETQYF

D gene: TRBD2
J gene: TRBJ2-3
V gene: TRBV5-1
clone size: -
CDR3 DNA: TGCGCCAGCAGCCCAGGACTAGCGGGGGGAACCCTAGTCACAGATACGCAGTATTTT
CDR3 protein: CASSPGLAGGTLVTDTQYF

D gene: -
J gene: TRBJ2-5
V gene: TRBV20-1
clone size: -
CDR3 DNA: TGCAGGGCAACAGCGGGAGAGACCCAGTACTTC
CDR3 protein: CRATAGETQYF

D gene: TRBD1
J gene: TRBJ2-5
V gene: TRBV10-2
clone size: -
CDR3 DNA: TGCGCCAGCAGCCGGGACAGGGACAAGACCCAGTACTTC
CDR3 protein: CASSRDRDKTQYF

D gene: TRBD1
J gene: TRBJ1-1
V gene: TRBV18
clone size: -
CDR3 DNA: TGTGCCAGCTCACCGGACAGGGGGCGCACTGAAGCTTTCTTT
CDR3 protein: CASSPDRGRTEAFF

D gene: -
J gene: TRBJ2-7
V gene: TRBV7-8
clone size: -
CDR3 DNA: TGTGCCAGCATGGCAGGGTCCTACGAGCAGTACTTC
CDR3 protein: CASMAGSYEQYF

D gene: -
J gene: TRBJ1-2
V gene: TRBV3-1/TRBV3-2
clone size: -
CDR3 DNA: TGTGCCAGCAGACAACAGGGTGCGAACTATGGCTACACCTTC
CDR3 protein: CASRQQGANYGYTF

D gene: TRBD1
J gene: TRBJ1-2
V gene: TRBV29-1
clone size: few
CDR3 DNA: TGCAGCGTTGAAAGTGGGGTCGGTCCCGGGACAGGGGCCTATGGCTACACCTTC
CDR3 protein: CSVESGVGPGTGAYGYTF

D gene: TRBD1
J gene: TRBJ2-4
V gene: TRBV11-3
clone size: -
CDR3 DNA: TGTGCCAGCAGCGCTCGGACGGGACAGGGGGGAAACATTCAGTACTTC
CDR3 protein: CASSARTGQGGNIQYF

D gene: TRBD1
J gene: TRBJ1-3
V gene: TRBV11-2
clone size: -
CDR3 DNA: TGTGCCAGCAGCCAAGAATATCACAGGGGGCAAGGAAACACCATATATTTT
CDR3 protein: CASSQEYHRGQGNTIYF

D gene: -
J gene: TRBJ1-4
V gene: TRBV21-1
clone size: -
CDR3 DNA: TGTGCCAGCAGCTTACACGGGGTTTGTGAAAAACTGTTTTTT
CDR3 protein: CASSLHGVCEKLFF

D gene: -
J gene: TRBJ1-2
V gene: TRBV6-5
clone size: once
CDR3 DNA: TGTGCCAGCAGTTACCACAGTAACAACTATGGCTACACCTTC
CDR3 protein: CASSYHSNNYGYTF

D gene: -
J gene: TRBJ1-3
V gene: TRBV11-3
clone size: -
CDR3 DNA: TGTGCCAGCAGCTTTTGGACAGCGGACTCTGGAAACACCATATATTTT
CDR3 protein: CASSFWTADSGNTIYF

D gene: -
J gene: TRBJ2-3
V gene: TRBV7-9
clone size: -
CDR3 DNA: TGTGCCAGCAGGCTAACAGATACGCAGTATTTT
CDR3 protein: CASRLTDTQYF

D gene: TRBD1
J gene: TRBJ1-6
V gene: TRBV7-9
clone size: -
CDR3 DNA: TGTGCCGGACAGGGACAGGGAAGGAATTCACCCCTCCACTTT
CDR3 protein: CAGQGQGRNSPLHF

D gene: TRBD1
J gene: TRBJ1-5
V gene: TRBV28
clone size: once
CDR3 DNA: TGTGCCAGCAGACCAGGGACAGGGCTCAATCAGCCCCAGCATTTT
CDR3 protein: CASRPGTGLNQPQHF

D gene: -
J gene: TRBJ2-1
V gene: TRBV7-9
clone size: -
CDR3 DNA: TGTGCCAGCAGCTTAACGGGGGGCCGGGGAAATGAGCAGTTCTTC
CDR3 protein: CASSLTGGRGNEQFF

D gene: -
J gene: TRBJ2-5
V gene: TRBV4-1
clone size: -
CDR3 DNA: TGCGCCAGCAGCCACCTGAAGGCAGCGGGAGAGACCCAGTACTTC
CDR3 protein: CASSHLKAAGETQYF

D gene: TRBD2
J gene: TRBJ2-5
V gene: TRBV7-7
clone size: -
CDR3 DNA: TGTGCCAGCAGCTTATTCGTGGGAGGGCAAGAGACCCAGTACTTC
CDR3 protein: CASSLFVGGQETQYF

D gene: -
J gene: TRBJ1-1
V gene: TRBV10-2
clone size: -
CDR3 DNA: TGCGCCAGCAGTTGGGGAGGTCTTGGCACTGAAGCTTTCTTT
CDR3 protein: CASSWGGLGTEAFF

D gene: -
J gene: TRBJ1-1
V gene: TRBV10-1
clone size: -
CDR3 DNA: TGCGCCAGCAGTGAAGGCGGAACAGGGATGAACACTGAAGCTTTCTTT
CDR3 protein: CASSEGGTGMNTEAFF

D gene: -
J gene: TRBJ1-1
V gene: TRBV18
clone size: -
CDR3 DNA: TGTGCCAGCTCTCTCCGGGACACGAACACTGAAGCTTTCTTT
CDR3 protein: CASSLRDTNTEAFF

D gene: TRBD1
J gene: TRBJ2-2
V gene: TRBV6-5
clone size: -
CDR3 DNA: TGTGCCAGCAGGGATACAGGGGGCACCGGGGAGCTGTTTTTT
CDR3 protein: CASRDTGGTGELFF

D gene: -
J gene: TRBJ2-5
V gene: TRBV12-5
clone size: -
CDR3 DNA: TGTGCTAGTGGTTTGGCCCAGACCATGGGCAACCAAGAGACCCAGTACTTC
CDR3 protein: CASGLAQTMGNQETQYF

D gene: TRBD1
J gene: TRBJ2-5
V gene: TRBV7-2
clone size: -
CDR3 DNA: TGTGCCAGCAGCTCGGGACAGCAAGAGACCCAGTACTTC
CDR3 protein: CASSSGQQETQYF

D gene: TRBD2
J gene: TRBJ2-3
V gene: TRBV20-1
clone size: -
CDR3 DNA: TGCAGTGCTAGTCCTGGCGGGAGGGCAGATACGCAGTATTTT
CDR3 protein: CSASPGGRADTQYF

D gene: TRBD1
J gene: TRBJ2-5
V gene: TRBV5-1
clone size: -
CDR3 DNA: TGCGCCAGCAGCATAGGGACAGGGGGACAAGAGACCCAGTACTTC
CDR3 protein: CASSIGTGGQETQYF

D gene: TRBD1
J gene: TRBJ2-7
V gene: TRBV25-1
clone size: once
CDR3 DNA: TGTGCCAGCAGTGACCCACAGGGGGGAACCTTGTACGAGCAGTACTTC
CDR3 protein: CASSDPQGGTLYEQYF